The 26 T cell receptor beta chains given below trace back to one sample, sequenced in a study of cytomegalovirus exposure and HLA in healthy donors. Use of 60 Vbeta and 13 Jbeta primers characterized the PCR. Sequencing used immunoSEQ multiplex PCR; TCRdb keeps in-frame clones, though not all of them. The sample includes about 130,000 clones. The specimen was PBMCs. These receptors were taken from a man in his forties in good health and CMV-seronegative.

The rearrangement links TRBV11-2 to TRBJ2-1; 8 bases fit TRBD2. The V gene's germline CDR1 is SGHAT and CDR2 FQNNGV. The CDR3 has 12 amino acids. Germline trimming cut 6 bases from V and 15 bases from J; bases unmatched to any gene: 10. CDR3 nucleotides: TGTGCCAGCAGTTCTCCAAGCGGGAGACTGTTCTTC. Amino acid sequence: CASSSPSGRLFF. Full variable domain (rest looked up from reference TRBV11-2 and TRBJ2-1): EAGVAQSPRYKIIEKRQSVAFWCNPISGHATLYWYQQILGQGPKLLIQFQNNGVVDDSQLPKDRFSAERLKGVDSTLKIQPAKLEDSAVYLCASSSPSGRLFFGPGTRLTVL.

The genes are TRBV11-3 and TRBJ2-1; possibly TRBD1 for D (6 bases). CDR3 length: 15 amino acids. Germline V gene data show CDR1 as SGHNT and CDR2 as YENEEA. Trimming took 5 bases from V and 7 from J, leaving 18 bases between them. CDR3 nucleotides: TGTGCCAGCAGCCGGCTGATAGGGGGTGAGAATGAGCAGTTCTTC. As protein: CASSRLIGGENEQFF.

The chain's CDR3 is CASSYSWQGVEPFF. In nucleotides, the CDR3 is TGTGCCAGCAGTTACTCGTGGCAGGGTGTCGAGCCTTTCTTT. This chain uses TRBV6-5 with TRBJ1-1; D might be TRBD1 (5 bases). V was clipped by 0 bases and J by 12 bases, with 17 bases between them. The germline gives CDR1 MNHEY, CDR2 SVGAGI. CDR3 length equals 14 residues.

The chain employs TRBV10-1 and TRBJ2-3; tentative D call: TRBD1 (5 bases). Germline V gives CDR1 WNHNN, CDR2 SYGVQD (reference sequence). The CDR3 runs to 14 residues. V gave up 4 bases and J gave up 3 bases, with 11 bases separating them. The CDR3 sequence is CASSGGQGTDTQYF. CDR3 coding DNA: TGCGCCAGCAGTGGCGGCCAGGGAACAGATACGCAGTATTTT.

The rearrangement joins TRBV9 to TRBJ1-2; no definite D call. Trimming pared 3 bases from V and 3 bases from J, leaving 3 bases between. Germline loops: CDR1 SGDLS, CDR2 YYNGEE. CDR3 length: 11 residues. CDR3 nucleotides: TGTGCCAGCAGCGCAGACTATGGCTACACCTTC. Encoded protein: CASSADYGYTF. Combining the CDR3 with reference TRBV9 and TRBJ1-2 gives the whole variable domain DSGVTQTPKHLITATGQRVTLRCSPRSGDLSVYWYQQSLDQGLQFLIQYYNGEERAKGNILERFSAQQFPDLHSELNLSSLELGDSALYFCASSADYGYTFGSGTRLTVV.

The CDR3 reads CASRREGGAYEQYF. Here the CDR3 DNA reads TGTGCCAGCAGGCGGGAGGGGGGAGCCTACGAGCAGTACTTC. The chain couples TRBV6-5 to TRBJ2-7; 9 bases align to TRBD2. J lost 2 bases, V lost 6 bases, and 5 bases had no gene match. CDR1 and CDR2 from the germline V gene are MNHEY and SVGAGI. The CDR3 is 14 amino acids.

The chain recombines TRBV27 with TRBJ2-6; 7 bases align to TRBD1. CDR1 is MNHEY and CDR2 is SMNVEV in the germline V gene (reference sequence). Germline trimming cut 6 bases from V and 0 bases from J; bases unmatched to any gene: 8. The CDR3 sequence is 17 residues long. CDR3 coding DNA: TGTGCCAGCAGCAGGGACAGACGAGACTCTGGGGCCAACGTCCTGACTTTC. Protein sequence: CASSRDRRDSGANVLTF.

The V and J genes are TRBV28 and TRBJ1-2, with D perhaps TRBD1 (5 bases). CDR1 and CDR2 (germline): MDHEN, SYDVKM. This CDR3 has 17 amino acids. The germline V and J ends were trimmed by 2 bases and 3 bases, with 19 bases remaining between them. The CDR3 loop reads CASSLEHGSGPDYGYTF. The CDR3 DNA is TGTGCCAGCAGTTTAGAACATGGCTCAGGGCCTGACTATGGCTACACCTTC.

The genes are TRBV11-2 and TRBJ1-1; a weak D match, TRBD1 (5 bases). V was shortened by 5 bases and J by 1 base, with 8 bases between the two germline ends. The CDR3 length is 13 residues. CDR1 SGHAT and CDR2 FQNNGV come from the germline V gene. The CDR3 spells CASSPTGNTEAFF. The CDR3 DNA reads TGTGCCAGCAGCCCAACAGGGAACACTGAAGCTTTCTTT.

J is TRBJ2-5 and V is TRBV6-5, with D possibly being TRBD2 (6 bases). Trimming left V 5 bases short and J 11 bases short, with 24 bases between. There are 15 residues in the CDR3. Germline V lookup: CDR1 MNHEY, CDR2 SVGAGI. CDR3 DNA: TGTGCCAGCAGTCCGAAGTGGGGGGTCCCCTCCAAGCAGTACTTC. This translates into CASSPKWGVPSKQYF.

The chain is built from TRBV5-5 and TRBJ2-4; D gene uncertain. Trimming cost V 2 bases and J 5 bases, with 11 bases left between them. Germline V gives CDR1 SGHKS, CDR2 YYEKEE (reference sequence). The CDR3 loop spans 14 amino acids. Here the CDR3 reads CASSFSYAENIQYF. CDR3 nucleotides: TGTGCCAGCAGCTTTTCCTACGCGGAAAACATTCAGTACTTC.

The chain is built from TRBV28 and TRBJ2-5, with 7 positions matching TRBD1. The CDR3 length is 13 residues. Per germline, CDR1 MDHEN and CDR2 SYDVKM. Germline trimming cut 6 bases from V and 3 bases from J; bases unmatched to any gene: 4. The CDR3 spells CASSSTGEETQYF. The CDR3 nucleotides read TGTGCCAGCAGCTCTACAGGGGAAGAGACCCAGTACTTC. Full variable domain (rest looked up from reference TRBV28 and TRBJ2-5): DVKVTQSSRYLVKRTGEKVFLECVQDMDHENMFWYRQDPGLGLRLIYFSYDVKMKEKGDIPEGYSVSREKKERFSLILESASTNQTSMYLCASSSTGEETQYFGPGTRLLVL.

The V and J genes are TRBV5-1 and TRBJ1-1; no definite D call. Germline V lookup: CDR1 SGHRS, CDR2 YFSETQ. With 0 bases removed from V and 3 bases from J, the gap between germline ends came to 12 bases. The length of the CDR3 is 15 residues. This CDR3 is CASSLASGWDTEAFF. Written as DNA, the CDR3 is TGCGCCAGCAGCTTGGCGTCCGGGTGGGACACTGAAGCTTTCTTT.

This chain links TRBV5-1 with TRBJ2-5, with 10 bases lining up with TRBD1. The germline V gene has CDR1 SGHRS and CDR2 YFSETQ. The CDR3 is made up of 15 amino acids. After removal of 5 bases from V and 3 bases from J, the junction contained 7 bases not matched to a gene. The CDR3 region is CASSRTGGAEETQYF. CDR3 nucleotides: TGCGCCAGCAGTAGGACAGGGGGGGCCGAAGAGACCCAGTACTTC. The full variable domain, in which reference TRBV5-1 and TRBJ2-5 provide the parts outside the CDR3, is KAGVTQTPRYLIKTRGQQVTLSCSPISGHRSVSWYQQTPGQGLQFLFEYFSETQRNKGNFPGRFSGRQFSNSRSEMNVSTLELGDSALYLCASSRTGGAEETQYFGPGTRLLVL.

The chain has TRBV5-6 and TRBJ1-4, with a tentative D call TRBD1 (6 bases). Germline V gives CDR1 SGHDT, CDR2 YYEEEE. This CDR3 has 18 amino acids. V was clipped by 6 bases and J by 0 bases, with 21 bases between them. The CDR3 sequence: CASTPQMGRGSTNEKLFF. The CDR3 DNA follows: TGTGCCAGCACCCCCCAGATGGGCAGGGGATCAACTAATGAAAAACTGTTTTTT.

This sequence joins TRBV10-3 and TRBJ2-7, with 7 bases that match TRBD1. V was pared by 8 bases and J by 0 bases, with 7 bases of the junction left unmatched. Germline values: CDR1 ENHRY, CDR2 SYGVKD. The CDR3 extends over 14 amino acids. In DNA form, the CDR3 reads TGTGCCATCGCCACCGGGACAGCCTCCTACGAGCAGTACTTC. Amino acids: CAIATGTASYEQYF.

This rearrangement joins TRBV6-1 to TRBJ2-1; 12 nucleotides align to TRBD1. Per germline, CDR1 MNHNS and CDR2 SASEGT. The CDR3 spans 14 residues. After removal of 7 bases from V and 6 bases from J, the junction contained 4 bases not matched to a gene. CDR3 bases: TGTGCCAGCATCCGGGACAGGGGGCTCAATGAGCAGTTCTTC. Its translation is CASIRDRGLNEQFF.

The chain uses TRBV7-2 and TRBJ2-3; 10 bases agree with TRBD2. This CDR3 has 15 amino acids. Germline V lookup: CDR1 SGHTA, CDR2 FQGNSA. The V and J ends lost 4 bases and 3 bases, in that order; junction bases with no gene match: 4. CDR3 loop: CASSSVAGGTDTQYF. DNA of the CDR3: TGTGCCAGCAGCTCCGTAGCGGGAGGAACAGATACGCAGTATTTT.

The rearrangement links TRBV6-5 to TRBJ2-1; the match to TRBD2 covers 10 bases. The CDR3 totals 13 residues. Germline CDR1 and CDR2: MNHEY and SVGAGI. V was pared by 0 bases and J by 14 bases, with 4 bases of the junction left unmatched. DNA of the CDR3: TGTGCCAGCAGTTACTCTAGCGGGAGGTGGGAGTTCTTC. Amino acids: CASSYSSGRWEFF.

J is TRBJ2-1 and V is TRBV15, with a possible D match to TRBD2 (5 bases). This CDR3 has 15 residues. The germline V gene encodes CDR1 LNHNV and CDR2 YYDKDF (reference sequence). Trimming cost V 3 bases and J 5 bases, with 14 bases left between them. The CDR3 DNA is TGTGCCACCAGCAGTCCCCGGGGTCGGGACAATGAGCAGTTCTTC. Translated: CATSSPRGRDNEQFF.

The chain employs TRBV5-1 and TRBJ2-7; TRBD2 agrees at 13 bases. This CDR3 spans 16 amino acids. The germline V gene encodes CDR1 SGHRS and CDR2 YFSETQ. V trimming: 4 bases; J trimming: 5 bases; junction bases outside the gene matches: 9. The CDR3 reads CASSAGTSGRAHEQYF. CDR3 in DNA: TGCGCCAGCAGCGCTGGAACTAGCGGGAGGGCCCACGAGCAGTACTTC. Using reference TRBV5-1 and TRBJ2-7 for the parts outside the CDR3, the full variable domain is KAGVTQTPRYLIKTRGQQVTLSCSPISGHRSVSWYQQTPGQGLQFLFEYFSETQRNKGNFPGRFSGRQFSNSRSEMNVSTLELGDSALYLCASSAGTSGRAHEQYFGPGTRLTVT.

V gene TRBV4-3 combines with J gene TRBJ1-5; 10 bases align to TRBD1. CDR3 length equals 14 residues. V lost 6 bases to trimming and J lost 5 bases; unmatched junction nucleotides: 4. Per the germline V gene, CDR1 is LGHNA and CDR2 is YSLEER. CDR3 protein: CASSPTGGHQPQHF. CDR3 nucleotides: TGCGCCAGCAGTCCGACAGGGGGCCATCAGCCCCAGCATTTT.

The V and J genes are TRBV27 and TRBJ1-2, with a possible D match to TRBD1 (6 bases). The CDR3 has 13 residues. Trimming left V 3 bases short and J 4 bases short, with 9 bases between. Germline V gives CDR1 MNHEY, CDR2 SMNVEV (reference sequence). The DNA for the CDR3 is TGTGCCAGCAGTTTCGGGGGGGCCTATGGCTACACCTTC. Translated, it gives CASSFGGAYGYTF.

CDR3 nucleotides: TGTGCCAGTAGTGCAACCCGGACAGCTTCTGCAACTAATGAAAAACTGTTTTTT. It encodes CASSATRTASATNEKLFF. The rearrangement uses TRBV19 and TRBJ1-4, with TRBD1 as a possible D gene (6 bases). The CDR3 has 18 amino acids. Trimming shortened V by 5 bases and J by 0 bases, and 19 bases separated the two germline ends. Germline CDR1 is LNHDA and CDR2 is SQIVND (reference sequence).

V usage is TRBV11-2 and J usage is TRBJ1-3; D perhaps matches TRBD1 (6 bases). The CDR3 length is 16 residues. From germline, CDR1 is SGHAT and CDR2 FQNNGV. The germline V and J ends were trimmed by 3 bases and 0 bases, with 12 bases remaining between them. The CDR3 DNA sequence: TGTGCCAGCAGCTTGGTACAGGGCAGCTCTGGAAACACCATATATTTT. This encodes CASSLVQGSSGNTIYF.

The chain is built from TRBV11-3 and TRBJ2-7, with 12 bases identical to TRBD2. This CDR3 contains 13 residues. Germline V CDR1 and CDR2: SGHNT, YENEEA. V lost 7 bases, J lost 5 bases, and 3 bases stayed unmatched. The chain's CDR3 is CASTRLAGDEQYF. DNA for the CDR3: TGTGCCAGCACCAGACTAGCGGGAGACGAGCAGTACTTC.